The rows below give T cell receptor beta chains drawn from one sample of a study of T cell changes during pregnancy in multiple sclerosis. The repertoire was sequenced with immunoSEQ multiplex PCR; TCRdb's copy has only in-frame clones and lacks some. Among just under 80,000 clones listed, about 93% were seen once. The sample was peripheral blood, taken in the first trimester of pregnancy. All receptors derive from a female donor with multiple sclerosis, enrolled in a pregnancy study. Both conserved end residues are part of each CDR3. The order of the fields is J gene, V gene, CDR3 protein.

j_gene: TRBJ1-4
v_gene: TRBV7-8
CDR3aa: CASSLEGVTTNEKLFF

j_gene: TRBJ2-3
v_gene: TRBV9
CDR3aa: CASSVARVGTDTQYF

j_gene: TRBJ2-7
v_gene: TRBV7-9
CDR3aa: CASSLGGGSYEQYF

j_gene: TRBJ2-1
v_gene: TRBV14
CDR3aa: CASSQGQGKTYNEQFF

j_gene: TRBJ2-7
v_gene: TRBV27
CDR3aa: CASSAHRGAYEQYF

j_gene: TRBJ1-2
v_gene: TRBV2
CDR3aa: CASTWAPHYGYTF

j_gene: TRBJ1-4
v_gene: TRBV25-1
CDR3aa: CASSEVRGKLFF

j_gene: TRBJ2-5
v_gene: TRBV5-4
CDR3aa: CATGTGGTVETQYF

j_gene: TRBJ1-3
v_gene: TRBV7-6
CDR3aa: CASSYQPAVNRGGSGNTIYF

j_gene: TRBJ1-6
v_gene: TRBV6-5
CDR3aa: CAVARGRTYNSPLHF

j_gene: TRBJ1-5
v_gene: TRBV19
CDR3aa: CASSIGREGNQPQHF

j_gene: TRBJ2-1
v_gene: TRBV28
CDR3aa: CASSFQGQGDNNEQFF

j_gene: TRBJ2-1
v_gene: TRBV27
CDR3aa: CASSSFSASSYNEQFF

j_gene: TRBJ1-4
v_gene: TRBV19
CDR3aa: CASSIRRGANEKLFF

j_gene: TRBJ2-3
v_gene: TRBV28
CDR3aa: CASSPPRDRGSTDTQYF

j_gene: TRBJ1-1
v_gene: TRBV25-1
CDR3aa: CASSAVETGSSEAFF

j_gene: TRBJ2-3
v_gene: TRBV7-7
CDR3aa: CASSLGTSGSDTQYF

j_gene: TRBJ1-2
v_gene: TRBV7-9
CDR3aa: CASSSGGGYYGYTF

j_gene: -
v_gene: TRBV5-1
CDR3aa: CASSVRGLSYEQYF

j_gene: TRBJ2-7
v_gene: TRBV29-1
CDR3aa: CSVNLGTPSYEQYF

j_gene: TRBJ2-1
v_gene: TRBV28
CDR3aa: CASSRTSGMDNEQFF